The clone carrying this T cell receptor (beta chain) was seen a few times. What it recognizes is unknown. Each CDR3 protein gets one entry after TCRdb re-called the 5' RACE reads with MiXCR. Of 100,000 to 150,000 distinct CDR3 sequences in the sample, roughly 15% were seen once. This sample is part of a study of CD8 T cells in ankylosing spondylitis. Overall study results and limits: Blood from ankylosing spondylitis patients appeared to carry a characteristic roughly 8-variant TCR beta motif. Clones tied to disease were said to be significantly enriched in matched ankylosing spondylitis synovial fluid.

The CDR3 totals 15 residues. V lost 4 bases and J lost 5; bases outside the gene matches: 7. Germline V lookup: CDR1 MDHEN, CDR2 SYDVKM. This receptor was identified in a male donor with ankylosing spondylitis. Sequencing input: blood, either unsorted or a sorted T cell fraction (not recorded which). V usage is TRBV28 and J usage is TRBJ2-3; TRBD1 aligns across 9 bases. The CDR3 DNA reads as TGTGCCAGCAGTTCCGGGACAGGGTTGAAAGATACGCAGTATTTT. It yields the protein CASSSGTGLKDTQYF.